This T cell receptor beta chain came from a study of T cell responses to AZD1222 COVID-19 vaccine. Overall study context: Samples with a second dose at about 4 or about 12 weeks were pooled together. Study findings and constraints: Females made up more of the donors, who were largely white British, and clonal diversity may have come out too low. All repertoire sampling was performed exclusively after the peak T cell response.

On this clone: The antigen is not known.

CDR3 size: 16 residues. Germline V gene data show CDR1 as SGHTA and CDR2 as FQGNSA. Unmatched junction bases numbered 7, after V lost 5 bases and J lost 3 bases. Sequencing used immunoSEQ multiplex PCR; TCRdb keeps in-frame clones, though not all of them. The data contain 75,000 to 90,000 clones, about 72% of them singletons. The sample was peripheral blood, taken on day 0 of AZD1222 vaccination. This receptor was obtained from an adult in good health. The genes are TRBV7-2 and TRBJ2-2; 9 nucleotides align to TRBD2. The CDR3 protein is CASSPSSGIDTGELFF. For the CDR3, the DNA is TGTGCCAGCAGCCCATCTAGCGGGATAGACACCGGGGAGCTGTTTTTT.